The 18 T cell receptor beta chains below all came from one sample that was sequenced in a study of cytomegalovirus exposure and HLA in healthy donors. The PCR used 60 Vbeta and 13 Jbeta primers. Repertoires were generated with immunoSEQ multiplex PCR, while TCRdb's copy carries only in-frame clones and drops some. The sample lists some 200,000 clones, about 80% occurring once. The sequencing input was PBMCs. These TCRs come from a woman in her thirties or forties in good health and CMV-seronegative.

The chain has TRBV6-5 and TRBJ1-2; D ambiguous. This CDR3 contains 14 residues. V was pared by 0 bases and J by 4 bases, with 9 bases between. Germline values: CDR1 MNHEY, CDR2 SVGAGI. CDR3 sequence reads: CASSYSRPLYGYTF. CDR3 DNA sequence: TGTGCCAGCAGTTACTCGAGGCCACTCTATGGCTACACCTTC.

The rearrangement joins TRBV29-1 to TRBJ2-6, with D possibly matching TRBD1 (6 bases). V lost 6 bases and J lost 4, with 13 bases in between. CDR1 is SQVTM, CDR2 ANQGSEA, per germline. This CDR3 region has 14 residues. CDR3 region: CSVVTGKGANVLTF. The CDR3 DNA is TGCAGCGTGGTAACAGGGAAAGGGGCCAACGTCCTGACTTTC.

The sample holds a few counts of this clone. V usage is TRBV5-6 and J usage is TRBJ2-7; D is uncertain. V lost 1 base and J 2 bases, leaving 7 bases between the germline ends. This CDR3 is 13 amino acids long. In germline, CDR1 is SGHDT, CDR2 YYEEEE. This CDR3 reads CASSLLQAYEQYF. The CDR3 DNA is TGTGCCAGCAGCTTGTTGCAGGCCTACGAGCAGTACTTC.

The chain joins TRBV29-1 to TRBJ1-2; TRBD1 might be the D (5 bases). The V and J ends lost 1 base and 8 bases respectively, with 20 bases between them. Germline assignment: CDR1 SQVTM and CDR2 ANQGSEA. CDR3 length equals 15 residues. CDR3 amino acids: CSVEGGGGTPEGYTF. Written as DNA, the CDR3 is TGCAGCGTTGAAGGTGGCGGGGGGACGCCGGAAGGCTACACCTTC. The full variable domain, completed using reference TRBV29-1 and TRBJ1-2, is SAVISQKPSRDICQRGTSLTIQCQVDSQVTMMFWYRQQPGQSLTLIATANQGSEATYESGFVIDKFPISRPNLTFSTLTVSNMSPEDSSIYLCSVEGGGGTPEGYTFGSGTRLTVV.

The chain employs TRBV7-2 and TRBJ1-5; D uncertain. Germline V lookup: CDR1 SGHTA, CDR2 FQGNSA. The ends were cut back, 5 bases at V and 8 bases at J, with 13 bases in the middle. The CDR3 covers 13 residues. CDR3 in amino acids: CASSLRAREPQHF. The CDR3 coding sequence is TGTGCCAGCAGCCTGAGAGCGCGGGAGCCCCAGCATTTT. The full variable domain, its missing parts supplied by reference TRBV7-2 and TRBJ1-5, is GAGVSQSPSNKVTEKGKDVELRCDPISGHTALYWYRQSLGQGLEFLIYFQGNSAPDKSGLPSDRFSAERTGGSVSTLTIQRTQQEDSAVYLCASSLRAREPQHFGDGTRLSIL.

CDR3 coding DNA: TGTGCCAGTAGTCCAACCCGGGACAGGGGGAGAGATCAGCCCCAGCATTTT. Translating it yields CASSPTRDRGRDQPQHF. The V call is TRBV19, the J call TRBJ1-5; 11 nucleotides match TRBD1. In germline, CDR1 is LNHDA, CDR2 SQIVND (reference sequence). The CDR3 extends over 17 amino acids. V shed 5 bases and J 5 bases; nucleotides not matched to a gene: 11.

This sequence joins TRBV5-4 and TRBJ2-3, with D maybe TRBD2 (6 bases). CDR3 length equals 14 residues. The ends were cut back, 5 bases at V and 4 bases at J, with 14 bases in the middle. CDR1 and CDR2 (germline): SGHNT, YYREEE (reference sequence). CDR3 loop: CASSWQGGPDTQYF. DNA of the CDR3: TGTGCCAGCAGTTGGCAGGGAGGCCCAGATACGCAGTATTTT.

The rearrangement uses TRBV11-1 and TRBJ1-2; TRBD1 agrees at 7 bases. Germline assignment: CDR1 SGHAT and CDR2 FQDESV (reference sequence). This CDR3 region has 14 residues. Losses at the gene ends were 4 bases for V and 8 bases for J; bases not matched to a gene: 10. The CDR3 DNA reads as TGTGCCAGCAGCTACAACCCCGAGGGGGCCGGCTACACCTTC. Its protein product is CASSYNPEGAGYTF. The full variable domain, completed using reference TRBV11-1 and TRBJ1-2, is EAEVAQSPRYKITEKSQAVAFWCDPISGHATLYWYRQILGQGPELLVQFQDESVVDDSQLPKDRFSAERLKGVDSTLKIQPAELGDSAMYLCASSYNPEGAGYTFGSGTRLTVV.

The rearrangement links TRBV6-5 to TRBJ1-2; 7 bases line up with TRBD1. CDR1 is MNHEY, CDR2 SVGAGI, per germline. V was clipped by 6 bases and J by 1 base; unmatched bases: 8. CDR3 length: 15 residues. The CDR3 coding sequence is TGTGCCAGCAGGAGCCGGGACAGCTTTAACTATGGCTACACCTTC. It specifies CASRSRDSFNYGYTF.

V usage is TRBV7-2 and J usage is TRBJ2-1; D gene uncertain. The germline V and J ends were trimmed by 1 base and 9 bases, with 10 bases remaining between them. CDR3 length: 13 amino acids. CDR1 and CDR2 from the germline V gene are SGHTA and FQGNSA. The CDR3 DNA reads TGTGCCAGCAGCTTAGTAGTTATCGGTGAGCAGTTCTTC. This sequence encodes CASSLVVIGEQFF.

This chain links TRBV2 with TRBJ1-4, with D maybe TRBD1 (6 bases). The ends were cut back, 7 bases at V and 8 bases at J, with 20 bases in the middle. The CDR3 is 15 residues long. Per germline, CDR1 SNHLY and CDR2 FYNNEI. The CDR3 region is CASTWTAQEIEKLFF. The CDR3 DNA reads as TGTGCCAGCACTTGGACAGCCCAGGAGATAGAAAAACTGTTTTTT.

V and J are TRBV28 and TRBJ1-6; 10 bases align to TRBD1. Looked up from germline, CDR1 is MDHEN and CDR2 is SYDVKM. V lost 6 bases, J lost 9 bases, and 5 bases stayed unmatched. CDR3 length: 14 amino acids. CDR3 bases: TGTGCCAGCAGGCGGACAGGGGGATTTTCACCCCTCCACTTT. Amino acid sequence: CASRRTGGFSPLHF.

The CDR3 nucleotides read TGTGCCAGCGCGGGGGTTGGGACAGATACGCAGTATTTT. The encoded protein is CASAGVGTDTQYF. V is TRBV28 and J is TRBJ2-3; 7 nucleotides match TRBD2. The ends lost 8 bases at V and 3 bases at J; junction bases unmatched: 5. In germline, CDR1 is MDHEN, CDR2 SYDVKM. This CDR3 has 13 amino acids.

The chain recombines TRBV5-4 with TRBJ1-2; D might be TRBD1 (6 bases). The V end lost 4 bases, the J end lost 2 bases, and 15 bases lay between the germline ends. The germline V gene has CDR1 SGHNT and CDR2 YYREEE (reference sequence). The CDR3 runs 15 residues. The CDR3 DNA reads as TGTGCCAGCAGCCTCCCCAAACAGGGAAACTATGGCTACACCTTC. Translating gives CASSLPKQGNYGYTF. Full variable domain (outside the CDR3, taken from reference TRBV5-4 and TRBJ1-2): ETGVTQSPTHLIKTRGQQVTLRCSSQSGHNTVSWYQQALGQGPQFIFQYYREEENGRGNFPPRFSGLQFPNYSSELNVNALELDDSALYLCASSLPKQGNYGYTFGSGTRLTVV.

This CDR3 reads CATSRHRDSSYEQYF. The CDR3 DNA sequence: TGTGCCACCAGCAGACACCGGGACAGCTCCTACGAGCAGTACTTC. This chain links TRBV15 with TRBJ2-7, with 7 bases aligning to TRBD1. Losses at the gene ends were 2 bases for V and 0 bases for J; bases not matched to a gene: 4. The CDR3 consists of 15 residues. CDR1 and CDR2 (germline): LNHNV, YYDKDF (reference sequence). The full variable domain, with the rest looked up from reference TRBV15 and TRBJ2-7, is DAMVIQNPRYQVTQFGKPVTLSCSQTLNHNVMYWYQQKSSQAPKLLFHYYDKDFNNEADTPDNFQSRRPNTSFCFLDIRSPGLGDTAMYLCATSRHRDSSYEQYFGPGTRLTVT.

The rearrangement uses TRBV6-5 and TRBJ2-5; D not resolved. CDR1 and CDR2 from the germline V gene are MNHEY and SVGAGI. CDR3 length equals 15 residues. V lost 0 bases to trimming and J lost 9 bases, with 17 bases between them. The CDR3 spells CASSYSVQPPLAQYF. In nucleotides, the CDR3 is TGTGCCAGCAGTTACTCGGTACAGCCTCCTTTGGCCCAGTACTTC.

The chain joins TRBV4-3 to TRBJ2-5; TRBD1 is a possible D gene (5 bases). Germline loops: CDR1 LGHNA, CDR2 YSLEER. This CDR3 is built from 14 residues. V lost 1 base and J lost 4, with 10 bases in between. CDR3 amino acids: CASSQGTGRETQYF. The CDR3 DNA reads as TGCGCCAGCAGCCAAGGTACAGGAAGAGAGACCCAGTACTTC.

V and J are TRBV7-9 and TRBJ1-2, with 8 bases matching TRBD1. Germline lookup yields CDR1 SEHNR and CDR2 FQNEAQ (reference sequence). The CDR3 is 16 amino acids. V lost 0 bases to trimming and J lost 6 bases; unmatched junction nucleotides: 9. The CDR3 region is CASSLASRQGYNGYTF. In DNA form, the CDR3 reads TGTGCCAGCAGCTTAGCGTCGAGACAGGGGTACAATGGCTACACCTTC.